This T cell receptor beta chain was profiled in a study of blood T cell repertoires in COVID-19 (dated by TCRdb to the early 2020s). Turning to the overall study: Collaborator samples came from the United States, Italy and Spain and covered acute and convalescent phases of COVID-19. The prospective study material was composed of cDNA or gDNA derived from T cells, B-cell-depleted T cells, or PBMCs. The dataset comprised deeply sampled blood TCRbeta repertoires from subjects exposed to, actively infected with, or recovered from COVID-19. The repertoires were made available in a free public database intended to serve as a resource for research on the immune response to SARS-CoV-2. The samples were drawn from two sources: the first 160 participants of the ongoing ImmuneRACE study, and 950 to 1,500 subjects contributed by 6 global collaborators. Sample metadata almost always included a de-identified subject ID, COVID-19 status, age in years and sex. Where available, HLA class I and class II types were obtained from metadata supplied by the sample provider rather than from assay-based typing.

From cysteine to phenylalanine, the CDR3 is 12 amino acids long. Of the read, only the CDR3 DNA is kept; its 36 bases are in frame from base 1. V gives up 5 bases and J gives up 1 base, and the segment between their germline ends measures 6 bases. CDR1 and CDR2, looked up from the germline V gene, are SNHLY and FYNNEI. The study at large found these results: Clinical and demographic metadata were provided uncurated, with the amount varying by source and participant.

TCRbeta CDR3 regions were amplified from genomic DNA using the immunoSEQ Assay, a bias-controlled multiplex PCR. As for how the authors treated the data: The number of nucleated cells in each sample was estimated from the amplification of reference gene primers within the assay. To quantify the absolute abundance of each unique TCRbeta CDR3 rearrangement, sequence reads were collapsed and filtered. For each sample, productive Simpson clonality was calculated by taking the square root of Simpson's diversity index across productive rearrangements. In TCRdb, the immuneACCESS table is reduced to in-frame sequences with V and J assigned. These tables do not hold every clone; where another copy was compared, an unresolved V gene accounts for under half, and the others remain unexplained. The DNA gave D and trimming, while V, J and clone size come from that table. This sample lists approximately 150,000 clones; approximately 88% were detected once. The ten largest clones take up less than 2.5% of the sample.

This clone has more than one count but fewer than ten. No cognate antigen has been identified for it. Base qualities are missing; no much larger clone stands one base away. Whole blood was collected in K2EDTA tubes by collaborating institutions according to the institutions' own protocols. For TCRbeta analysis, collaborator samples were shipped as frozen whole blood, as isolated PBMCs, or as DNA extracted from either sample type. The sequence was obtained from an older man with active COVID-19. Sequenced sample: peripheral blood. The sequence is built from TRBV2 and TRBJ2-7; no D gene can be assigned with confidence. The CDR3 loop reads CASSSQSYEQYF. The nucleotide sequence reads as follows: TGTGCCAGCAGTTCGCAGTCCTACGAGCAGTACTTC.